Detailed here is one T cell receptor (beta chain). It lacks a known antigen. Each CD8+ T cell subset was flow-sorted in triplicate, with over 250,000 cells per subset placed directly into RLT lysis buffer. Using standard density gradient centrifugation, peripheral blood mononuclear cells were isolated from buffy coats. An RNeasy Mini Kit was used to extract total RNA from the sorted cells. This specimen belongs to a study of CXCR3-negative and CXCR3-positive naive CD8 T cells (dated 2019 in TCRdb). At the level of the whole study: In total, some 140 million TRB reads were obtained, which works out to roughly 1.5 +/- 0.3 million reads per library. The diversity and physicochemical repertoire analyses included 11 donors pooled from two independent experiments. Naive subsets from roughly 5 donors and memory cells from 3 donors were included in the TRBV-TRBJ cluster analysis. The research as a whole found: Repertoire diversity was comparably high in both naive subsets but much lower in memory CD8+ T cells. CXCR3 expression partially decreased after cryopreservation, so most assays used freshly isolated PBMCs. TRBV-TRBJ usage was similar between naive CXCR3-negative and CXCR3-positive cells from the same donor, while memory cells showed distinct patterns. Because surface CD5, which has been linked to self-reactivity in mice, was comparable between naive subsets, TCR interaction strength was also inferred from TRB CDR3 physicochemical properties.

The CDR3 numbers 15 residues from cysteine through phenylalanine. No DNA appears here. Based on the germline V gene, the CDR1 and CDR2 sequences are MDHEN and SYDVKM. The sample was run on a NextSeq 550. The Human TCR Profiling Kit (MiLaboratory) was used to make UMI-labeled 5' RACE TRB cDNA libraries. cDNA synthesis used the entire amount of extracted RNA, and PCR amplification then used the entire amount of cDNA produced. The libraries were made side by side, with each library going through the same number of PCR cycles. In the paper's pipeline: MIGEC and MiXCR extracted about 54,000 +/- 9,700 unique UMI-labeled TRB cDNA molecules per library, requiring at least two reads per UMI. On average, each library contained approximately 40,000 +/- 10,000 functional in-frame TRB CDR3 nucleotide clonotypes without stop codons. Diversity metrics, including normalized Shannon-Wiener and Chao1, were computed in VDJtools after downsampling to 5000 UMI-labeled TRB molecules per sample. Clonotype-size-weighted physicochemical properties of the central five CDR3 residues (interaction energy, strength, volume and Kidera factor 4) were computed in VDJtools. Each entry corresponds to one CDR3 protein sequence from reads that TCRdb reprocessed, and DNA is not given. TCRdb assigned the V and J calls; the authors' analysis was not used. The sample table on file contains about 38,000 distinct CDR3 sequences. The ten largest clones represent 14% of the sample.

Specimen: memory CD8+ T cells from blood. In light of the paper, this sample's cell subset or site label describes: conventional CD8+ memory T cells (TMEM), sorted as controls. The receptor chain draws on TRBV28 and TRBJ2-2. This TCR came from a human donor in good health. Some clones in this sample may be carry-over from other donors' samples. The CDR3 has the sequence CASSPLGLDTGELFF.